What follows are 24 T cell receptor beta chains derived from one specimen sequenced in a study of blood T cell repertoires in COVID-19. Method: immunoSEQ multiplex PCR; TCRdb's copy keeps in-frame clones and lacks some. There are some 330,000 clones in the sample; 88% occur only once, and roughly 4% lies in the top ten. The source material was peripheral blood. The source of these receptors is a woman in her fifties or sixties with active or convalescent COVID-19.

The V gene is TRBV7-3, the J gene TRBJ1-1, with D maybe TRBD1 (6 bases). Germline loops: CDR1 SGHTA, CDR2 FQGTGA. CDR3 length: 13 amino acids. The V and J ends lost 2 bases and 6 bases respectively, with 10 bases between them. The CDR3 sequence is CASSLSGVAEAFF. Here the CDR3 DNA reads TGTGCCAGCAGCTTATCAGGGGTCGCTGAAGCTTTCTTT.

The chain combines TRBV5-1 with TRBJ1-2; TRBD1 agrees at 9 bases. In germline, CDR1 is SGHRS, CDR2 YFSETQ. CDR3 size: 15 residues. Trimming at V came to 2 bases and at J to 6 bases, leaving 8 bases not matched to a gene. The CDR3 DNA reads TGCGCCAGCAGCTTAGGAACAGGGGGCGAGAATGGCTACACCTTC. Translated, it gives CASSLGTGGENGYTF.

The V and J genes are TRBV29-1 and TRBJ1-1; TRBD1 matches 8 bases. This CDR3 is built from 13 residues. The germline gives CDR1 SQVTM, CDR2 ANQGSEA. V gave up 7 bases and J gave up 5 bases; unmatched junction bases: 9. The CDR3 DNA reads TGCAGCGCCTCAGGGGGCATCGATACTGAAGCTTTCTTT. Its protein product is CSASGGIDTEAFF. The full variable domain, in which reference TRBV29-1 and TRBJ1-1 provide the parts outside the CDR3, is SAVISQKPSRDICQRGTSLTIQCQVDSQVTMMFWYRQQPGQSLTLIATANQGSEATYESGFVIDKFPISRPNLTFSTLTVSNMSPEDSSIYLCSASGGIDTEAFFGQGTRLTVV.

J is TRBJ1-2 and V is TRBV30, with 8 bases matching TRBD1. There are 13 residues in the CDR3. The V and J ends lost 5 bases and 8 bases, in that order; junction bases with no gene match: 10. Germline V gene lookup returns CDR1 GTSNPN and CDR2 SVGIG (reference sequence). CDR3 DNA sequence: TGTGCCTGGTCAGGGGGCGAAGAAGTCGGCTACACCTTC. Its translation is CAWSGGEEVGYTF. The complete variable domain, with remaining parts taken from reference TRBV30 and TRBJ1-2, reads SQTIHQWPATLVQPVGSPLSLECTVEGTSNPNLYWYRQAAGRGLQLLFYSVGIGQISSEVPQNLSASRPQDRQFILSSKKLLLSDSGFYLCAWSGGEEVGYTFGSGTRLTVV.

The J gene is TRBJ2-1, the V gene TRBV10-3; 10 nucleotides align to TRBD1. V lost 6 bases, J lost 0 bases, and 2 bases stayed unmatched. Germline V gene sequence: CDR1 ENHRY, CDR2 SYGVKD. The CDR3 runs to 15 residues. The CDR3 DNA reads TGTGCCATCAGGGACAGGGGGGGCTCCTACAATGAGCAGTTCTTC. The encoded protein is CAIRDRGGSYNEQFF.

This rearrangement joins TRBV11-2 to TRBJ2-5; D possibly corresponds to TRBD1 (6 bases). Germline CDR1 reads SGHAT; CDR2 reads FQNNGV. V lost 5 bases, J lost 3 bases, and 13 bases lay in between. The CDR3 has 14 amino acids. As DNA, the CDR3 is TGTGCCAGCAGCCTAGTGGGACAAGAAGAGACCCAGTACTTC. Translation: CASSLVGQEETQYF.

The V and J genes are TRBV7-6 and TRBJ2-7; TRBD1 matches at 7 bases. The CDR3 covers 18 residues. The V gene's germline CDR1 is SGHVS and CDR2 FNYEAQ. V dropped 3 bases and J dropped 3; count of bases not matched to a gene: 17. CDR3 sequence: CASSFTPPRDSRDYEQYF. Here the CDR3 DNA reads TGTGCCAGCAGCTTCACCCCTCCCCGGGACAGTAGGGACTACGAGCAGTACTTC.

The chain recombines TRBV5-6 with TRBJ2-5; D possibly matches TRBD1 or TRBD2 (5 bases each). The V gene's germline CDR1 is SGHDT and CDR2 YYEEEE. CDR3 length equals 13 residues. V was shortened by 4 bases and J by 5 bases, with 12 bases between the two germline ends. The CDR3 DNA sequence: TGTGCCAGCAGCCTGGGACGGGGTGAGACCCAGTACTTC. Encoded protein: CASSLGRGETQYF. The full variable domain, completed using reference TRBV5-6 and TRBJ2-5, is DAGVTQSPTHLIKTRGQQVTLRCSPKSGHDTVSWYQQALGQGPQFIFQYYEEEERQRGNFPDRFSGHQFPNYSSELNVNALLLGDSALYLCASSLGRGETQYFGPGTRLLVL.

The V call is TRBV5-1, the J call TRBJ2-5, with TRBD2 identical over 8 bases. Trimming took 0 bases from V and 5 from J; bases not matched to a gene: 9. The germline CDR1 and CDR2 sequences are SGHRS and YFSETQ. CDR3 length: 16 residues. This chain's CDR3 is CASSLVGLAGLETQYF. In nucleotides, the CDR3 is TGCGCCAGCAGCTTGGTCGGGCTAGCGGGTTTGGAGACCCAGTACTTC.

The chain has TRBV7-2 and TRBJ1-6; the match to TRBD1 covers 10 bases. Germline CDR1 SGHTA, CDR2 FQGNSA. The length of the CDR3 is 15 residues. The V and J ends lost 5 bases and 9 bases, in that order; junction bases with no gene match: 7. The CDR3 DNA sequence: TGTGCCAGCAGCCTTCGACAGGGGGCCGTTTCACCCCTCCACTTT. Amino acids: CASSLRQGAVSPLHF.

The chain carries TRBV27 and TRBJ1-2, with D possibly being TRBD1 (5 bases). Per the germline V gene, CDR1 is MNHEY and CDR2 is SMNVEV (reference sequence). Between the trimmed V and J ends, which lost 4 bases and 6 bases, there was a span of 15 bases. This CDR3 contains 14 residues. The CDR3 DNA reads TGTGCCAGCAGTTGGAGCCCCGGGGGGGATGGCTACACCTTC. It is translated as CASSWSPGGDGYTF.

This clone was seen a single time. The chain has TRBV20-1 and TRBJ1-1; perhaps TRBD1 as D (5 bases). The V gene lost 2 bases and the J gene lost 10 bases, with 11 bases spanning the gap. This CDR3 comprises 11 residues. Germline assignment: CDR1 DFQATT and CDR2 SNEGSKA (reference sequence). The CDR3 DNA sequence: TGCAGTGCTAGACAGGGATCCGGAGCTTTCTTT. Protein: CSARQGSGAFF.

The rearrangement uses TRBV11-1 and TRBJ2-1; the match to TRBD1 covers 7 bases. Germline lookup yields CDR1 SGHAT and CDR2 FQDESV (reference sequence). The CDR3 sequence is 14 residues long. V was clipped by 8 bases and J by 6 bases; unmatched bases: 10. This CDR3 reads CASRYRDRSNEQFF. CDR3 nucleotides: TGTGCCAGCCGGTATCGGGACAGAAGCAATGAGCAGTTCTTC.

CDR3 bases: TGTGCCAGCAGCTTAGCGCTGCCAGGCATGAACACTGAAGCTTTCTTT. The encoded protein is CASSLALPGMNTEAFF. The gene calls are TRBV7-2 and TRBJ1-1; D uncertain. The CDR3 runs 16 residues. Per the germline V gene, CDR1 is SGHTA and CDR2 is FQGNSA. Trimming cost V 0 bases and J 0 bases, with 11 bases left between them.

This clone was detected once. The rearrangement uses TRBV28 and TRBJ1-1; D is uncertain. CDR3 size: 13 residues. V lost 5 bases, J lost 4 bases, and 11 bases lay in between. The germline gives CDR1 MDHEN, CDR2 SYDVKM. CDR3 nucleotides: TGTGCCAGCAGTCAACAATCGGGCACTGAAGCTTTCTTT. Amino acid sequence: CASSQQSGTEAFF.

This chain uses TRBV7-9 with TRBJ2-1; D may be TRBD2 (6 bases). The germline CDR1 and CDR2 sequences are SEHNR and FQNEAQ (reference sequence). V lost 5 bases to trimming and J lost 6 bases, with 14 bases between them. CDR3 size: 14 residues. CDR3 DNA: TGTGCCAGCAGCCTGGGAGGAACCGTCAATGAGCAGTTCTTC. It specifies CASSLGGTVNEQFF.

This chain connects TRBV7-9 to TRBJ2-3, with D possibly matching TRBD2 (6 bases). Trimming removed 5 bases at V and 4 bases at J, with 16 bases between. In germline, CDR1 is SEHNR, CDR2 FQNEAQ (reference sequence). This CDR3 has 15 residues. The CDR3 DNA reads TGTGCCAGCAGCCCGGGACTCGCGGGCCCAGATACGCAGTATTTT. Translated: CASSPGLAGPDTQYF.

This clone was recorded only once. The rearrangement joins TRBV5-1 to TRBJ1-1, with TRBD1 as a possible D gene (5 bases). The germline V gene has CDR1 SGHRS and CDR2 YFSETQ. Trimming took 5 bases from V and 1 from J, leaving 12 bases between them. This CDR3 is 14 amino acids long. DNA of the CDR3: TGCGCCAGCAGACCGGGGGAGAGGAACACTGAAGCTTTCTTT. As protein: CASRPGERNTEAFF.

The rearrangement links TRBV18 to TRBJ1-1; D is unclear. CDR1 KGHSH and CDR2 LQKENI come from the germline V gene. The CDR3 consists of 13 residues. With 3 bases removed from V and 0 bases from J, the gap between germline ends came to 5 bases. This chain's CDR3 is CASSPGMNTEAFF. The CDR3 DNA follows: TGTGCCAGCTCACCCGGGATGAACACTGAAGCTTTCTTT.

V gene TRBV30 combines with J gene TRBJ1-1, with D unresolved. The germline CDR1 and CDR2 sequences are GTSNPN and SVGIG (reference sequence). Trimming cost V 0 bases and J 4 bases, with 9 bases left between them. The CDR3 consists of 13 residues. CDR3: CAWSVTGFTEAFF. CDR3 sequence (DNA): TGTGCCTGGAGTGTAACCGGGTTCACTGAAGCTTTCTTT.

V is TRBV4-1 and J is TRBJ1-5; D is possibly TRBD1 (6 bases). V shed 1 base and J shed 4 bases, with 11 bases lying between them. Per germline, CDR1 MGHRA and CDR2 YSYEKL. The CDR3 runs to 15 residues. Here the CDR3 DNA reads TGCGCCAGCAGCCAAGTGGAGCAGGGGAATCAGCCCCAGCATTTT. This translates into CASSQVEQGNQPQHF.

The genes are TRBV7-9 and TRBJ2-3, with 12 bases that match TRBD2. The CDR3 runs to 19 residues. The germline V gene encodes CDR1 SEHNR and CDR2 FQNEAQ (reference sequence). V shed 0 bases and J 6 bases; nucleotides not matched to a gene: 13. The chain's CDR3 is CASSLAEVTSGGSGDTQYF. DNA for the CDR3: TGTGCCAGCAGCTTAGCGGAGGTGACTAGCGGGGGCTCGGGGGATACGCAGTATTTT.

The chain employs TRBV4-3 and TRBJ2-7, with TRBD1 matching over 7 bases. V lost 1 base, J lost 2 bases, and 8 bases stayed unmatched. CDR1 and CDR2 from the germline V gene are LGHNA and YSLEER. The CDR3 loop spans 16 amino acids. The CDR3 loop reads CASSQGFRDRAYEQYF. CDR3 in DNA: TGCGCCAGCAGCCAAGGTTTCCGGGACAGAGCCTACGAGCAGTACTTC.

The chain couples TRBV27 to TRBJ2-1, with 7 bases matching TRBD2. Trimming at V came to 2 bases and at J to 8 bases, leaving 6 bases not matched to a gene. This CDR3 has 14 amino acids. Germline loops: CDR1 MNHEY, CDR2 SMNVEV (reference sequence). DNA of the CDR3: TGTGCCAGCAGTTTACGCGGGAGCGTGGATGAGCAGTTCTTC. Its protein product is CASSLRGSVDEQFF.